What follows are 2 T cell receptor beta chains derived from one specimen sequenced in a study of response to subunit inactivated influenza vaccine. In TCRdb, the RT-PCR reads were re-called with MiXCR into one record per CDR3 protein. Of approximately 530,000 distinct CDR3 sequences in the sample, under 9% were seen once. This material consisted of PBMCs from blood, taken less than 25 months after vaccination. These receptors all come from a man in his fifties or sixties who received an inactivated influenza vaccine.

The CDR3 DNA sequence: TGTGCCAGCAGTTTATCTTTTCCCGGGGCGGGACAGCCCCAGCATTTT. It translates to CASSLSFPGAGQPQHF. The chain couples TRBV27 to TRBJ1-5; possibly TRBD1 for D (5 bases). CDR3 size: 16 residues. Germline CDR1 MNHEY, CDR2 SMNVEV (reference sequence). Between the trimmed V and J ends, which lost 0 bases and 7 bases, there was a span of 16 bases.

By share, this clonotype counts as medium-sized (0.01 to 0.1%). The chain has TRBV20-1 and TRBJ2-7; D is undetermined. CDR3 size: 15 residues. CDR1 DFQATT and CDR2 SNEGSKA come from the germline V gene (reference sequence). The V gene lost 5 bases and the J gene lost 5 bases, with 22 bases spanning the gap. CDR3: CSAGVSNLVLNEQYF. The CDR3 DNA is TGCAGTGCTGGAGTATCAAACTTGGTTCTCAACGAGCAGTACTTC.